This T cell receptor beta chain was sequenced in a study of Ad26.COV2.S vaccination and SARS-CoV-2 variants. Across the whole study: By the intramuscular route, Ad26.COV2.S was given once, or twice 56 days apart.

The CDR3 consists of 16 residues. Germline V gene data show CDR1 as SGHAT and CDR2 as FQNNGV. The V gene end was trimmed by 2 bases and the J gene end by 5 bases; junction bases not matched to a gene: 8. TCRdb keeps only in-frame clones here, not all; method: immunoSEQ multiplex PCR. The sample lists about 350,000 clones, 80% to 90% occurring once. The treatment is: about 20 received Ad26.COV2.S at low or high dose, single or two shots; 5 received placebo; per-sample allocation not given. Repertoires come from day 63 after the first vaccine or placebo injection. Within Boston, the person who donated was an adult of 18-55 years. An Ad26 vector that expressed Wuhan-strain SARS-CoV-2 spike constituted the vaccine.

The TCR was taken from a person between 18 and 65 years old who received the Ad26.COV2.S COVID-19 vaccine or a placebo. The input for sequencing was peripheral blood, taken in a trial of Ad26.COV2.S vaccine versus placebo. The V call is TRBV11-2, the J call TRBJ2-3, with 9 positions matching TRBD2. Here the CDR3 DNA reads TGTGCCAGCAGCTTAATGGTAGCGGGAGCTGGAGATACGCAGTATTTT. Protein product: CASSLMVAGAGDTQYF.